These 6 T cell receptor beta chains were sequenced from one sample in a study of control samples from healthy donors and cancer patients. Data came from immunoSEQ multiplex PCR; TCRdb stores just in-frame clones and leaves some out. The table lists 95,000 to 150,000 clones, more than 85% of them singletons, with more than 1.5% in the top ten. Sequencing input: blood. Source of these receptors: a man aged 18-30 years in good health.

The chain recombines TRBV11-3 with TRBJ2-3; D is undetermined. The V end lost 3 bases, the J end lost 2 bases, and 6 bases lay between the germline ends. Germline CDR1 and CDR2: SGHNT and YENEEA. The CDR3 runs 13 residues. DNA for the CDR3: TGTGCCAGCAGCTTGGACCTCACAGATACGCAGTATTTT. It encodes CASSLDLTDTQYF.

V usage is TRBV13 and J usage is TRBJ2-2; D unresolved. V was cut by 2 bases and J by 3 bases, with 4 bases left in between. This CDR3 has 13 residues. Germline CDR1 is PRHDT and CDR2 is FYEKMQ (reference sequence). In nucleotides, the CDR3 is TGTGCCAGCAGCTTAAGGCACACCGGGGAGCTGTTTTTT. This sequence encodes CASSLRHTGELFF.

This chain uses TRBV2 with TRBJ2-2; unclear D gene. V was pared by 3 bases and J by 5 bases, with 7 bases between. Germline-derived CDR1 and CDR2 are SNHLY and FYNNEI. The CDR3 is 13 residues long. The CDR3 here is CASSDHGTGELFF. In nucleotides, the CDR3 is TGTGCCAGCAGTGACCATGGAACCGGGGAGCTGTTTTTT.

CDR3 coding DNA: TGTGCCAGCAAGCGCATCGGGGGTCCTGGAAACACCATATATTTT. Translating it yields CASKRIGGPGNTIYF. The genes are TRBV6-1 and TRBJ1-3; tentative D call: TRBD1 (5 bases). V shed 7 bases and J shed 2 bases, with 15 bases lying between them. The CDR3 consists of 15 residues. Germline-derived CDR1 and CDR2 are MNHNS and SASEGT.

CDR3 nucleotides: TGTGCCAGCAGTTCGACAGGGGGGCGAGAGACCCAGTACTTC. The encoded protein is CASSSTGGRETQYF. The chain recombines TRBV6-6 with TRBJ2-5; TRBD1 agrees at 9 bases. This CDR3 spans 14 amino acids. With V trimmed by 4 bases and J by 4 bases, 4 bases remained unmatched. CDR1 and CDR2 (germline): MNHNY, SVGAGI (reference sequence).

This sequence joins TRBV18 and TRBJ1-1, with TRBD1 as a possible D gene (5 bases). V was trimmed by 6 bases and J by 0 bases, leaving 11 bases between them. In germline, CDR1 is KGHSH, CDR2 LQKENI. The CDR3 covers 14 residues. The CDR3 sequence is CASSTKGLNTEAFF. CDR3 sequence (DNA): TGTGCCAGCTCCACGAAGGGGTTGAACACTGAAGCTTTCTTT. The variable domain in full, with the rest retrieved from reference TRBV18 and TRBJ1-1, is NAGVMQNPRHLVRRRGQEARLRCSPMKGHSHVYWYRQLPEEGLKFMVYLQKENIIDESGMPKERFSAEFPKEGPSILRIQQVVRGDSAAYFCASSTKGLNTEAFFGQGTRLTVV.